Listed below are T cell receptor beta chains from one sample, sequenced in a study of CD8 T cells in Susac syndrome. TCRdb processed the immunoSEQ multiplex PCR reads anew with MiXCR; each CDR3 protein has one entry. The sample holds about 200,000 distinct CDR3 sequences, 85% to 95% seen once. The specimen sequenced was CD4+ T cells from PBMCs. The receptors were sampled from a human donor in good health. Both conserved end residues are part of each CDR3. Fields, in order: clone size, D gene, J gene, V gene, CDR3 DNA, CDR3 protein. D genes are given only for firm matches. The size of a clone is reported for some rows only, either as once, few or many, or as a class for expanded clones.

abundance: .; d_gene: .; j_gene: TRBJ1-5; v_gene: TRBV10-3; CDR3nt: TGTGCCATCAGTGCCGGACCTAGCAATCAGCCCCAGCATTTT; CDR3aa: CAISAGPSNQPQHF
abundance: .; d_gene: .; j_gene: TRBJ1-4; v_gene: TRBV19; CDR3nt: TGTGCCAGTAGCCAAGGCCGGCTTAATGAAAAACTGTTTTTT; CDR3aa: CASSQGRLNEKLFF
abundance: .; d_gene: TRBD2; j_gene: TRBJ2-1; v_gene: TRBV20-1; CDR3nt: TGCAGTGCTAGTGACAGCGGGAGCTCCTACAATGAGCAGTTCTTC; CDR3aa: CSASDSGSSYNEQFF
abundance: .; d_gene: .; j_gene: TRBJ2-1; v_gene: TRBV7-2; CDR3nt: TGTGCCAGCAGCTTAATGCAGTCCGACAATGAGCAGTTCTTC; CDR3aa: CASSLMQSDNEQFF
abundance: .; d_gene: TRBD1; j_gene: TRBJ1-5; v_gene: TRBV6-1; CDR3nt: TGTGCCAGCAGGCCGGGACAGGCTGAACAGCCCCAGCATTTT; CDR3aa: CASRPGQAEQPQHF
abundance: .; d_gene: .; j_gene: TRBJ2-3; v_gene: TRBV9; CDR3nt: TGTGCCAGCAGCGTCAGGGTATTGGCCGCAGATACGCAGTATTTT; CDR3aa: CASSVRVLAADTQYF
abundance: .; d_gene: TRBD1; j_gene: TRBJ1-2; v_gene: TRBV12-3/TRBV12-4; CDR3nt: TGTGCCAGCAGTCGCGACAGGGACAGTGGCTACACCTTC; CDR3aa: CASSRDRDSGYTF
abundance: .; d_gene: TRBD1; j_gene: TRBJ2-7; v_gene: TRBV25-1; CDR3nt: TGTGCCAGCAGTGAATCCAGGGGGCACTACGAGCAGTACTTC; CDR3aa: CASSESRGHYEQYF
abundance: .; d_gene: .; j_gene: TRBJ2-1; v_gene: TRBV12-3/TRBV12-4; CDR3nt: TGTGCCAGCAGCCCAAACAGGGGCGGGGGCCATGAGCAGTTCTTC; CDR3aa: CASSPNRGGGHEQFF
abundance: .; d_gene: TRBD1; j_gene: TRBJ2-5; v_gene: TRBV15; CDR3nt: TGTGCCACCAGCGGGCCAGGGGGCCAAGAGACCCAGTACTTC; CDR3aa: CATSGPGGQETQYF
abundance: .; d_gene: TRBD1; j_gene: TRBJ1-2; v_gene: TRBV30; CDR3nt: TGTGCCTGGGGCGCCGGGACAGCGCATGGCTACACCTTC; CDR3aa: CAWGAGTAHGYTF
abundance: .; d_gene: .; j_gene: TRBJ1-5; v_gene: TRBV18; CDR3nt: TGTGCCAGCTCAGCAGAACAGGTCGGTCAGCCCCAGCATTTT; CDR3aa: CASSAEQVGQPQHF
abundance: .; d_gene: TRBD1; j_gene: TRBJ2-1; v_gene: TRBV7-2; CDR3nt: TGTGCCAGCAGCCTGACAGGGAGCTCCTACAATGAGCAGTTCTTC; CDR3aa: CASSLTGSSYNEQFF
abundance: .; d_gene: .; j_gene: TRBJ2-1; v_gene: TRBV30; CDR3nt: TGTGCCTGGAGTGGGATTTTACTAGCAGAAGGGAGGTACAATGAGCAGTTCTTC; CDR3aa: CAWSGILLAEGRYNEQFF
abundance: .; d_gene: .; j_gene: TRBJ2-1; v_gene: TRBV24-1; CDR3nt: TGTGCCACCAGTCCCCCGAGCTCCTACAATGAGCAGTTCTTC; CDR3aa: CATSPPSSYNEQFF
abundance: .; d_gene: .; j_gene: TRBJ1-2; v_gene: TRBV29-1; CDR3nt: TGCAGCGTTGTGTCGACAGGCGGCTATGGCTACACCTTC; CDR3aa: CSVVSTGGYGYTF
abundance: .; d_gene: .; j_gene: TRBJ2-3; v_gene: TRBV4-3; CDR3nt: TGCGCCAGCAGCCTTGGGGGGCAGAGCACAGATACGCAGTATTTT; CDR3aa: CASSLGGQSTDTQYF
abundance: .; d_gene: .; j_gene: TRBJ2-1; v_gene: TRBV4-3; CDR3nt: TGCGCCAGCAGCCAAGAGACCACCCTGAGGCAGTTCTTC; CDR3aa: CASSQETTLRQFF
abundance: .; d_gene: TRBD1; j_gene: TRBJ1-1; v_gene: TRBV20-1; CDR3nt: TGCAGTGCTCGGGGACAGTTCACTGAAGCTTTCTTT; CDR3aa: CSARGQFTEAFF
abundance: once; d_gene: .; j_gene: TRBJ1-4; v_gene: TRBV7-2; CDR3nt: TGTGCCAGCAGCTTAGCACGGGCCTCGGAAAAACTGTTTTTT; CDR3aa: CASSLARASEKLFF
abundance: .; d_gene: .; j_gene: TRBJ1-5; v_gene: TRBV29-1; CDR3nt: TGCAGCTACACGGGGGGTACGGATCAGCCCCAGCATTTT; CDR3aa: CSYTGGTDQPQHF
abundance: .; d_gene: TRBD2; j_gene: TRBJ2-1; v_gene: TRBV7-2; CDR3nt: TGTGCCAGCAGCCGACTAGCAACCCCAGGGAATGAGCAGTTCTTC; CDR3aa: CASSRLATPGNEQFF
abundance: once; d_gene: TRBD1; j_gene: TRBJ1-5; v_gene: TRBV20-1; CDR3nt: TGCAGTGCTAGCCAGGACAGGGGGTACTTGCTCGAGCCCCAGCATTTT; CDR3aa: CSASQDRGYLLEPQHF
abundance: .; d_gene: TRBD2; j_gene: TRBJ2-3; v_gene: TRBV4-3; CDR3nt: TGCGCCAGCAGCCAGGATGCGACTAGCAGTAGCACAGATACGCAGTATTTT; CDR3aa: CASSQDATSSSTDTQYF
abundance: .; d_gene: .; j_gene: TRBJ2-1; v_gene: TRBV6-2/TRBV6-3; CDR3nt: TGTGCCAGCAGTTACGAGGCGGGAAACATCTACAATGAGCAGTTCTTC; CDR3aa: CASSYEAGNIYNEQFF
abundance: .; d_gene: .; j_gene: TRBJ1-5; v_gene: TRBV7-8; CDR3nt: TGTGCCAGCAGCCTAGACGGGCGAAGCAATCAGCCCCAGCATTTT; CDR3aa: CASSLDGRSNQPQHF
abundance: .; d_gene: TRBD2; j_gene: TRBJ2-2; v_gene: TRBV6-1; CDR3nt: TGTGCCAGCAGGACGACTAGCGGGGGCCCGTCCGGGGAGCTGTTTTTT; CDR3aa: CASRTTSGGPSGELFF
abundance: .; d_gene: TRBD1; j_gene: TRBJ2-1; v_gene: TRBV12-3/TRBV12-4; CDR3nt: TGTGCCAGCAGCCGACAGATTTCAGGGGGTGAGCAGTTCTTC; CDR3aa: CASSRQISGGEQFF
abundance: .; d_gene: .; j_gene: TRBJ2-5; v_gene: TRBV5-1; CDR3nt: TGTGCCAGCAGTTTGGCAGAGACCCAGTACTTC; CDR3aa: CASSLAETQYF
abundance: .; d_gene: .; j_gene: TRBJ2-3; v_gene: TRBV11-2; CDR3nt: TGTGCCAGCAGCTTAATCTCAGATACGCAGTATTTT; CDR3aa: CASSLISDTQYF
abundance: .; d_gene: .; j_gene: TRBJ1-5; v_gene: TRBV20-1; CDR3nt: TGCAGTGCCGCCGGACAGCCCAATCAGCCCCAGCATTTT; CDR3aa: CSAAGQPNQPQHF
abundance: .; d_gene: TRBD1; j_gene: TRBJ2-7; v_gene: TRBV6-2/TRBV6-3; CDR3nt: TGTGCCATAACGACAGGGTACGAGCAGTACTTC; CDR3aa: CAITTGYEQYF
abundance: .; d_gene: TRBD1; j_gene: TRBJ1-5; v_gene: TRBV5-6; CDR3nt: TGTGCCAGCAGTTATGGACAGGACAATCAGCCCCAGCATTTT; CDR3aa: CASSYGQDNQPQHF
abundance: .; d_gene: .; j_gene: TRBJ2-7; v_gene: TRBV9; CDR3nt: TGTGCCAGCAGCCTGACAGGCGGCATAAGCGAGCAGTACTTC; CDR3aa: CASSLTGGISEQYF
abundance: few; d_gene: .; j_gene: TRBJ2-5; v_gene: TRBV5-4; CDR3nt: TGTGCCAGCAGCTTGTCGGTCCAAGAGACCCAGTACTTC; CDR3aa: CASSLSVQETQYF
abundance: .; d_gene: .; j_gene: TRBJ2-1; v_gene: TRBV3-1; CDR3nt: TGTGCCAGCAGCCAGTTATTGAGCTCCTACAATGAGCAGTTCTTC; CDR3aa: CASSQLLSSYNEQFF
abundance: .; d_gene: TRBD1; j_gene: TRBJ1-1; v_gene: TRBV4-3; CDR3nt: TGCGCCAGCAGCCAAGACGACAGGGCCGGTGAAGCTTTCTTT; CDR3aa: CASSQDDRAGEAFF
abundance: .; d_gene: TRBD2; j_gene: TRBJ2-5; v_gene: TRBV29-1; CDR3nt: TGCAGCGTTGGGTCTAGCGGGCCTCAAGAGACCCAGTACTTC; CDR3aa: CSVGSSGPQETQYF
abundance: .; d_gene: TRBD1; j_gene: TRBJ2-7; v_gene: TRBV27; CDR3nt: TGTGCCAGCAGTTTTCCGGACAGGGAAAAGCGGTACTTC; CDR3aa: CASSFPDREKRYF
abundance: .; d_gene: TRBD2; j_gene: TRBJ2-5; v_gene: TRBV7-9; CDR3nt: TGTGCCAGCAGCCCCGGGACTAGCGGGAACCAAGAGACCCAGTACTTC; CDR3aa: CASSPGTSGNQETQYF
abundance: .; d_gene: .; j_gene: TRBJ2-3; v_gene: TRBV9; CDR3nt: TGTGCCAGCAGCGTCGCCTACGTCACAGATACGCAGTATTTT; CDR3aa: CASSVAYVTDTQYF
abundance: .; d_gene: TRBD1; j_gene: TRBJ2-3; v_gene: TRBV7-2; CDR3nt: TGTGCCAGCAGCTTTCAGGGGGATACTAGCACAGATACGCAGTATTTT; CDR3aa: CASSFQGDTSTDTQYF
abundance: .; d_gene: TRBD2; j_gene: TRBJ2-3; v_gene: TRBV30; CDR3nt: TGTGCCTGGAGTCCCGGACTAGCGGTGAGCACAGATACGCAGTATTTT; CDR3aa: CAWSPGLAVSTDTQYF
abundance: .; d_gene: .; j_gene: TRBJ2-5; v_gene: TRBV20-1; CDR3nt: TGCAGTGCTAGCCCCCCAAACCAAGAGACCCAGTACTTC; CDR3aa: CSASPPNQETQYF
abundance: .; d_gene: .; j_gene: TRBJ2-5; v_gene: TRBV29-1; CDR3nt: TGCAGCGTTGACAGGGCTGGTCAAGAGACCCAGTACTTC; CDR3aa: CSVDRAGQETQYF
abundance: .; d_gene: .; j_gene: TRBJ2-1; v_gene: TRBV5-6; CDR3nt: TGTGCCAGCAGCTTGGATAGGAGCTCCTACAATGAGCAGTTCTTC; CDR3aa: CASSLDRSSYNEQFF
abundance: .; d_gene: TRBD1; j_gene: TRBJ1-3; v_gene: TRBV12-3/TRBV12-4; CDR3nt: TGTGCCAGCAGTTTCGGGACAGCTGGAAACACCATATATTTT; CDR3aa: CASSFGTAGNTIYF
abundance: .; d_gene: TRBD1; j_gene: TRBJ1-1; v_gene: TRBV29-1; CDR3nt: TGCAGCGTTGAAGAAGACAGGGGTAACACTGAAGCTTTCTTT; CDR3aa: CSVEEDRGNTEAFF
abundance: .; d_gene: TRBD2; j_gene: TRBJ2-5; v_gene: TRBV30; CDR3nt: TGTGCCTGGAGTAGGGAGGGGACCCAGTACTTC; CDR3aa: CAWSREGTQYF
abundance: .; d_gene: .; j_gene: TRBJ2-5; v_gene: TRBV9; CDR3nt: TGTGCCAGCAGCGTAGTCCCTTTCCCGACTAGTCTAGAGACCCAGTACTTC; CDR3aa: CASSVVPFPTSLETQYF
abundance: .; d_gene: .; j_gene: TRBJ1-2; v_gene: TRBV15; CDR3nt: TGTGCCACTAGCCGGGACACCGCTAACTATGGCTACACCTTC; CDR3aa: CATSRDTANYGYTF